Below, one TCR beta chain is given with its context. Germline CDR1 reads SGHRS; CDR2 reads YFSETQ. Trimming at V came to 2 bases and at J to 7 bases, leaving 6 bases not matched to a gene. The CDR3 has 15 residues. These data originate in a study of T cell changes during pregnancy in multiple sclerosis. Assay: immunoSEQ multiplex PCR; the TCRdb copy retains only in-frame clones and omits some. Seen here are tens of thousands of clones, around 90% observed once, and the top ten hold 2% to 2.5%. Sequences were derived from peripheral blood, sampled in the second trimester of pregnancy. The receptor was derived from a female donor in good health, enrolled as a control in a pregnancy study. The chain links TRBV5-1 to TRBJ2-2; 9 bases align to TRBD1. CDR3 DNA sequence: TGCGCCAGCAGCTTCAGGACAGGGGAGATCGGGGAGCTGTTTTTT. Its protein product is CASSFRTGEIGELFF.